This is a list of T cell receptor beta chains from one sample in a study of T cell changes during pregnancy in multiple sclerosis. Data came from immunoSEQ multiplex PCR; TCRdb stores just in-frame clones and leaves some out. Among some 87,000 clones, over 80% were seen once, and the ten largest hold under 3%. This specimen consisted of peripheral blood, obtained in the first trimester of pregnancy. The receptors originated from a female donor with multiple sclerosis, enrolled in a pregnancy study. The CDR3 runs from the conserved cysteine through the conserved F or W. The order of the fields is J gene, V gene, clone size, D gene, CDR3 protein, CDR3 DNA. A D gene is named only where the DNA matches it firmly. Size is omitted from some rows. Given values are once, few, many or a class for expanded clones.

>TRBJ2-2|TRBV6-6|-|-
CASSYPSAQNTGELFF
TGTGCCAGCAGTTACCCTAGCGCACAGAACACCGGGGAGCTGTTTTTT
>TRBJ2-7|TRBV27|once|TRBD1
CASSSIGVQGVVYEQYF
TGTGCCAGCAGTTCTATCGGCGTACAGGGGGTGGTCTACGAGCAGTACTTC
>TRBJ1-5|TRBV19|-|-
CASSMGDYNQPQHF
TGTGCCAGTAGTATGGGCGACTACAATCAGCCCCAGCATTTT
>TRBJ1-1|TRBV7-2|-|-
CASSSLGLVTEAFF
TGTGCCAGCAGCTCGTTGGGGCTTGTAACTGAAGCTTTCTTT
>TRBJ2-1|TRBV7-2|-|TRBD2
CASSLEGTSGRHEQFF
TGTGCCAGCAGCTTAGAGGGGACTAGCGGGAGACATGAGCAGTTCTTC
>TRBJ2-1|TRBV28|-|TRBD1
CASSSAGQGMNEQFF
TGTGCCAGCAGTTCCGCGGGACAGGGAATGAATGAGCAGTTCTTC
>TRBJ1-5|TRBV7-2|once|TRBD1
CASSLRTGGDQPQHF
TGTGCCAGCAGCTTAAGAACAGGGGGTGATCAGCCCCAGCATTTT
>TRBJ1-5|TRBV6-5|-|TRBD1
CASSPGGGQPQHF
TGTGCCAGCAGTCCAGGGGGCGGACAGCCCCAGCATTTT
>TRBJ1-6|TRBV10-3|once|-
CAISESRRDGSPLHF
TGTGCCATCAGTGAGTCCCGGCGGGATGGGTCACCCCTCCACTTT
>TRBJ2-2|TRBV7-2|-|TRBD1
CASSLTGTANTGELFF
TGTGCCAGCAGCTTAACCGGGACAGCGAACACCGGGGAGCTGTTTTTT
>TRBJ2-1|TRBV9|-|TRBD1
CASSVGGGRGDNEQFF
TGTGCCAGCAGCGTAGGAGGGGGCAGGGGAGACAATGAGCAGTTCTTC
>TRBJ2-3|TRBV7-6|-|TRBD1
CASSRGTGGVVDTQYF
TGTGCCAGCAGCCGTGGGACAGGGGGCGTTGTGGATACGCAGTATTTT
>TRBJ1-2|TRBV19|-|-
CASSPTGKRTNYGYTF
TGTGCCAGTAGTCCCACCGGGAAGAGGACTAACTATGGCTACACCTTC
>TRBJ1-1|TRBV6-5|-|-
CASSYSDSEAFF
TGTGCCAGCAGTTACTCGGACAGTGAAGCTTTCTTT
>TRBJ1-2|TRBV5-4|few|-
CASSLAGLSKEANYGYTF
TGTGCCAGCAGCTTGGCCGGTTTGTCGAAGGAGGCTAACTATGGCTACACCTTC
>TRBJ2-3|TRBV7-9|once|-
CASSFFGQSDTQYF
TGTGCCAGCAGCTTTTTCGGACAGTCAGATACGCAGTATTTT
>TRBJ1-1|TRBV10-1|-|-
CAQQYRGEAFF
TGCGCCCAGCAGTATAGGGGTGAAGCTTTCTTT
>TRBJ2-1|TRBV5-4|-|-
CASSNEPSSNEQFF
TGTGCCAGCAGCAATGAACCCAGTTCTAATGAGCAGTTCTTC
>TRBJ2-3|TRBV19|-|TRBD1
CASRKGQVLGDTQYF
TGTGCCAGTAGGAAGGGACAGGTCCTGGGGGATACGCAGTATTTT
>TRBJ2-2|TRBV10-3|-|TRBD2
CAISEFGLAGDTGELFF
TGTGCCATCAGTGAATTTGGACTAGCGGGAGACACCGGGGAGCTGTTTTTT
>TRBJ2-2|TRBV30|-|TRBD2
CAWSKGLASGELFF
TGTGCCTGGAGTAAGGGACTAGCGTCCGGGGAGCTGTTTTTT
>TRBJ1-4|TRBV27|-|-
CASSSHPGRVANEKLFF
TGTGCCAGCAGTTCCCACCCGGGCAGGGTGGCTAATGAAAAACTGTTTTTT
>TRBJ1-3|TRBV11-3|-|-
CASSSRTSSGNTIYF
TGTGCCAGCAGCTCCAGGACAAGCTCTGGAAACACCATATATTTT
>TRBJ2-7|TRBV11-3|-|-
CASSSYSDSQQYF
TGTGCCAGCAGCTCCTACTCGGACAGCCAGCAGTACTTC
>TRBJ1-1|TRBV5-4|-|-
CASRDPRGKSEAFF
TGTGCCAGCAGAGACCCCAGGGGAAAGTCTGAAGCTTTCTTT
>TRBJ2-1|TRBV28|-|-
CASSLLATHYNEQFF
TGTGCCAGCAGTTTACTAGCAACGCACTACAATGAGCAGTTCTTC
>TRBJ2-3|TRBV29-1|-|TRBD2
CSVGRYSLAGVRDTQYF
TGCAGCGTTGGGCGTTACTCACTAGCGGGAGTAAGGGATACGCAGTATTTT